This paragraph covers one T cell receptor beta chain sequence. These data belong to a study of blood T cell repertoires in COVID-19. Clones were read by immunoSEQ multiplex PCR, and TCRdb kept only the in-frame ones, dropping some. This sample has 150,000 to 200,000 clones, with 80% to 90% found just once. V trimming: 2 bases; J trimming: 2 bases; junction bases outside the gene matches: 3. CDR3 length: 15 residues. Germline CDR1 and CDR2: LGHDT and YNNKEL (reference sequence). The TCR sequence derives from a man aged 50 to 60 with active or convalescent COVID-19. Sequencing was done on a sample of peripheral blood. This chain uses TRBV3-1 (or the pseudogene TRBV3-2) with TRBJ2-7; 10 bases line up with TRBD2. CDR3 loop: CASSQLAGVTYEQYF. In nucleotides, the CDR3 is TGTGCCAGCAGCCAACTAGCGGGGGTTACCTACGAGCAGTACTTC.